This passage covers 10 T cell receptor beta chains from one sample sequenced in a study of cytomegalovirus exposure and HLA in healthy donors (dated by TCRdb to the late 2010s). The protocol used for the library was the immunoSEQ multiplex PCR assay. As stored in TCRdb, this immuneACCESS dataset retains in-frame rearrangements with V and J assigned. A fraction of the clones does not appear; measured against another copy, unresolved V genes explain less than half of the discrepancy, and the remainder lacks a known reason. The sample profile shows 150,000 to 200,000 clones; around nine tenths of them were found once. The top ten clonotypes cover more than 5.5% of the sample. The specimen sequenced was PBMCs. Receptors were obtained from a man aged 25-45 years in good health and CMV-seropositive.

J is TRBJ1-1 and V is TRBV7-8; TRBD1 aligns across 9 bases. V shed 7 bases, J shed 4 bases, and the junction held 13 bases outside the gene matches. This CDR3 region has 16 residues. Germline V gene data show CDR1 as SGHVS and CDR2 as FQNEAQ. The CDR3 reads CASIARNRGLFTEAFF. DNA of the CDR3: TGTGCCAGCATCGCCCGGAACAGGGGGCTTTTCACTGAAGCTTTCTTT. The whole variable domain, filled in from reference TRBV7-8 and TRBJ1-1, reads GAGVSQSPRYKVAKRGQDVALRCDPISGHVSLFWYQQALGQGPEFLTYFQNEAQLDKSGLPSDRFFAERPEGSVSTLKIQRTQQEDSAVYLCASIARNRGLFTEAFFGQGTRLTVV.

J is TRBJ1-4 and V is TRBV30; 7 nucleotides agree with TRBD1. Germline V gives CDR1 GTSNPN, CDR2 SVGIG (reference sequence). The CDR3 consists of 13 residues. After removal of 5 bases from V and 0 bases from J, the junction contained 0 bases not matched to a gene. CDR3 amino acids: CAWGTATNEKLFF. The CDR3 DNA follows: TGTGCCTGGGGGACAGCAACTAATGAAAAACTGTTTTTT.

CDR3: CASSLDFGGGPYNEQFF. For the CDR3, the DNA is TGTGCCAGCAGTTTAGACTTCGGAGGGGGCCCCTACAATGAGCAGTTCTTC. V usage is TRBV28 and J usage is TRBJ2-1, with TRBD1 as a possible D gene (7 bases). CDR3 size: 17 residues. The V gene's germline CDR1 is MDHEN and CDR2 SYDVKM. V lost 2 bases and J lost 2, with 16 bases in between.

The rearrangement links TRBV6-5 to TRBJ2-1; D is ambiguous. V dropped 6 bases and J dropped 1 base, with 13 bases sitting between them. This CDR3 is 15 amino acids long. From germline, CDR1 is MNHEY and CDR2 SVGAGI. The CDR3 coding sequence is TGTGCCAGCAGGGCAGACACTCCTTCCTACAATGAGCAGTTCTTC. Amino acid sequence: CASRADTPSYNEQFF.

V gene TRBV6-6 combines with J gene TRBJ1-5; D possibly corresponds to TRBD1 (5 bases). The CDR3 totals 15 residues. The V end was cut by 7 bases, the J end by 2 bases, with 15 bases between. Germline V gene lookup returns CDR1 MNHNY and CDR2 SVGAGI (reference sequence). CDR3 sequence: CASTPGGARNQPQHF. The CDR3 region has the DNA TGTGCCAGCACCCCTGGCGGGGCCCGCAATCAGCCCCAGCATTTT.

The rearrangement joins TRBV13 to TRBJ2-1; 7 nucleotides align to TRBD2. This CDR3 has 15 residues. CDR1 PRHDT and CDR2 FYEKMQ come from the germline V gene (reference sequence). V dropped 2 bases and J dropped 7; count of bases not matched to a gene: 8. CDR3 protein: CASSLRGEGWNEQFF. CDR3 bases: TGTGCCAGCAGCTTACGGGGGGAGGGGTGGAATGAGCAGTTCTTC.

This chain joins TRBV19 and TRBJ2-7; D might be TRBD2 (6 bases). Deletions cut 7 bases from V and 1 base from J, with 14 bases between. Germline-derived CDR1 and CDR2 are LNHDA and SQIVND (reference sequence). The CDR3 runs 14 residues. The CDR3 loop reads CASKRAEASYEQYF. The CDR3 bases are TGTGCCAGTAAGCGGGCAGAAGCGTCCTACGAGCAGTACTTC.

This chain connects TRBV5-1 to TRBJ1-2; TRBD1 is a possible D gene (5 bases). The ends were cut back, 0 bases at V and 4 bases at J, with 13 bases in the middle. CDR1 and CDR2 from the germline V gene are SGHRS and YFSETQ. CDR3 length: 15 residues. CDR3 in amino acids: CASSLAVGEAYGYTF. CDR3 DNA sequence: TGCGCCAGCAGCTTGGCCGTAGGGGAGGCCTATGGCTACACCTTC. Full variable domain (missing parts from reference TRBV5-1 and TRBJ1-2): KAGVTQTPRYLIKTRGQQVTLSCSPISGHRSVSWYQQTPGQGLQFLFEYFSETQRNKGNFPGRFSGRQFSNSRSEMNVSTLELGDSALYLCASSLAVGEAYGYTFGSGTRLTVV.

CDR3 DNA sequence: TGTGCCAGCAGCTTAGGTGAAGGTCAGCCCCAGCATTTT. It yields the protein CASSLGEGQPQHF. The J gene is TRBJ1-5, the V gene TRBV7-2; no reliable D call. Germline V gene sequence: CDR1 SGHTA, CDR2 FQGNSA. CDR3 size: 13 residues. V gave up 1 base and J gave up 6 bases, with 7 bases separating them.

The J gene is TRBJ2-7, the V gene TRBV25-1; D unresolved. CDR3 length equals 11 residues. CDR1 and CDR2 from the germline V gene are MGHDK and SYGVNS. V lost 8 bases and J 2 bases, leaving 7 bases between the germline ends. This CDR3 is CASGRTYEQYF. The CDR3 DNA is TGTGCCAGCGGACGGACCTACGAGCAGTACTTC.